These 32 T cell receptor beta chains originate from one sample sequenced in a study of cytomegalovirus exposure and HLA in healthy donors. The PCR was carried out with 60 Vbeta primers and 13 Jbeta primers. Sequenced by immunoSEQ multiplex PCR; TCRdb stores in-frame clones only, minus some. In the table there are some 130,000 clones, roughly 77% of which are singletons. Sequencing was carried out using PBMCs. Every receptor here comes from a young man in good health.

This chain uses TRBV30 with TRBJ1-4, with TRBD1 matching 8 bases. CDR1 is GTSNPN, CDR2 SVGIG, per germline (reference sequence). With 0 bases clipped from V and 5 bases from J, the junction kept 5 bases outside the gene matches. This CDR3 has 15 residues. CDR3 sequence reads: CAWSVGTGGNEKLFF. The DNA of the CDR3 is TGTGCCTGGAGTGTAGGGACAGGTGGAAATGAAAAACTGTTTTTT.

The chain carries TRBV6-5 and TRBJ1-2, with D perhaps matching TRBD1 (5 bases). Between the trimmed V and J ends, which lost 5 bases and 6 bases, there was a span of 13 bases. CDR3 length: 13 amino acids. Germline V CDR1 and CDR2: MNHEY, SVGAGI. CDR3 nucleotide sequence: TGTGCCAGCAGTCCTCCGGACACGGATGGCTACACCTTC. Translation: CASSPPDTDGYTF.

The chain is built from TRBV19 and TRBJ2-3, with D possibly matching TRBD2 (6 bases). With 5 bases removed from V and 11 bases from J, the gap between germline ends came to 14 bases. The CDR3 loop spans 12 amino acids. CDR1 is LNHDA and CDR2 is SQIVND in the germline V gene (reference sequence). CDR3 sequence (DNA): TGTGCCAGTAGTCTCTCGGGGGAGCGGCAGTATTTT. Amino acid sequence: CASSLSGERQYF.

There are a few counts of this clone. V and J are TRBV18 and TRBJ2-5; D ambiguous. The CDR3 totals 14 residues. Trimming pared 3 bases from V and 2 bases from J, leaving 10 bases between. The germline V gene encodes CDR1 KGHSH and CDR2 LQKENI. The CDR3: CASSPRMEQETQYF. The CDR3 DNA follows: TGTGCCAGCTCACCGAGAATGGAGCAAGAGACCCAGTACTTC.

V and J are TRBV28 and TRBJ2-7; possibly TRBD2 for D (6 bases). The germline V and J ends were trimmed by 6 bases and 5 bases, with 20 bases remaining between them. CDR3 length: 15 amino acids. The germline CDR1 and CDR2 sequences are MDHEN and SYDVKM. The CDR3 here is CASSMEERREDEQYF. Written as DNA, the CDR3 is TGTGCCAGCAGCATGGAGGAGCGGAGGGAGGACGAGCAGTACTTC.

This clone appeared a few times. The sample has other DNA sequences that encode this CDR3 too. This rearrangement joins TRBV9 to TRBJ2-2, with D perhaps TRBD1 (6 bases). CDR3 length equals 15 residues. In germline, CDR1 is SGDLS, CDR2 YYNGEE. Trimming removed 0 bases from V and 4 bases from J, with 10 bases in between. CDR3 bases: TGTGCCAGCAGCGTAGTTCAAGGGGGCACCGGGGAGCTGTTTTTT. The encoded protein is CASSVVQGGTGELFF.

The sample holds one count of this clone. J is TRBJ2-1 and V is TRBV7-9; 12 bases line up with TRBD2. The V segment lost 7 bases and the J segment 4 bases; nucleotides outside the gene matches: 5. The germline gives CDR1 SEHNR, CDR2 FQNEAQ (reference sequence). The CDR3 contains 15 residues. DNA for the CDR3: TGTGCCAGCATCATTCTAGCGGGAGGGTACAATGAGCAGTTCTTC. Translated, it gives CASIILAGGYNEQFF.

The chain couples TRBV7-3 to TRBJ2-1; perhaps TRBD2 as D (5 bases). The CDR3 contains 12 residues. Germline assignment: CDR1 SGHTA and CDR2 FQGTGA. Deletions cut 4 bases from V and 9 bases from J, with 10 bases between. The CDR3 protein is CASSSEGPEQFF. In nucleotides, the CDR3 is TGTGCCAGCAGCTCCGAGGGCCCTGAGCAGTTCTTC.

The chain carries TRBV18 and TRBJ1-1; TRBD1 matches at 12 bases. Trimming took 4 bases from V and 1 from J; bases not matched to a gene: 4. The CDR3 has 16 residues. Germline CDR1 and CDR2: KGHSH and LQKENI. This CDR3 reads CASSQGQGAWNTEAFF. In DNA, the CDR3 is TGTGCCAGCTCACAGGGACAGGGGGCCTGGAACACTGAAGCTTTCTTT.

CDR3 residues: CASSPNRRSASTDTQYF. In DNA form, the CDR3 reads TGTGCCAGCAGCCCTAATCGAAGGAGCGCGAGCACAGATACGCAGTATTTT. The chain has TRBV16 and TRBJ2-3; no clear D gene. The CDR3 totals 17 residues. With 4 bases removed from V and 0 bases from J, the gap between germline ends came to 17 bases. The germline CDR1 and CDR2 sequences are KGHSY and FQNENV.

This clone was observed once. The V gene is TRBV4-3, the J gene TRBJ2-7, with D uncertain. V was shortened by 0 bases and J by 7 bases, with 7 bases between the two germline ends. Germline V CDR1 and CDR2: LGHNA, YSLEER. CDR3 length: 12 residues. The chain's CDR3 is CASSQEGEEQYF. The CDR3 DNA reads as TGCGCCAGCAGCCAAGAGGGCGAAGAGCAGTACTTC.

The CDR3 region is CASRRTGGGEQYF. The CDR3 DNA reads TGTGCCAGCAGGCGGACAGGGGGAGGCGAGCAGTACTTC. The chain has TRBV7-2 and TRBJ2-7; TRBD1 matches at 10 bases. The germline V gene encodes CDR1 SGHTA and CDR2 FQGNSA. This CDR3 region has 13 residues. The junction had 5 bases not matched to a gene; V was cut back by 6 bases and J by 6 bases.

This clone showed up just a few times. This rearrangement joins TRBV5-1 to TRBJ2-3, with TRBD2 matching over 10 bases. V shed 2 bases, J shed 0 bases, and the junction held 0 bases outside the gene matches. The CDR3 sequence is 15 residues long. The germline V gene has CDR1 SGHRS and CDR2 YFSETQ. The CDR3 is CASSLLAGSTDTQYF. The CDR3, as DNA: TGCGCCAGCAGCTTACTAGCGGGAAGCACAGATACGCAGTATTTT.

A remark on this clone: Relative to the germline gene, one junction end is altered; a read error may explain this. The rearrangement joins TRBV9 to TRBJ2-1; 11 bases align to TRBD2. Looked up from germline, CDR1 is SGDLS and CDR2 is YYNGEE. There are 15 residues in the CDR3. The CDR3 sequence: CASTETSGTYNGQFF. The CDR3 coding sequence is TGTGCCAGCACGGAGACTAGCGGGACTTACAATGGGCAGTTCTTC.

V is TRBV27 and J is TRBJ2-2; 12 bases line up with TRBD2. This CDR3 comprises 17 residues. V dropped 6 bases and J dropped 4; count of bases not matched to a gene: 9. CDR1 and CDR2 (germline): MNHEY, SMNVEV (reference sequence). The chain's CDR3 is CASSQTQGLAGTGELFF. CDR3 in DNA: TGTGCCAGCAGCCAAACCCAGGGACTAGCGGGCACCGGGGAGCTGTTTTTT.

The V and J genes are TRBV5-1 and TRBJ2-1; 11 bases align to TRBD2. J was trimmed by 4 bases and V by 4 bases; bases with no gene match: 4. Per germline, CDR1 SGHRS and CDR2 YFSETQ. There are 15 residues in the CDR3. CDR3 residues: CASSQIAGGYNEQFF. The CDR3 coding sequence is TGCGCCAGCAGCCAAATAGCGGGAGGGTACAATGAGCAGTTCTTC.

This rearrangement joins TRBV7-6 to TRBJ2-7; D unclear. This CDR3 has 15 residues. The germline CDR1 and CDR2 sequences are SGHVS and FNYEAQ. V lost 5 bases to trimming and J lost 6 bases, with 20 bases between them. This chain's CDR3 is CASSPSPLSRIEQYF. The CDR3 DNA follows: TGTGCCAGCAGCCCCTCCCCCCTATCGCGGATCGAGCAGTACTTC. The variable domain in full, completed from reference TRBV7-6 and TRBJ2-7, reads GAGVSQSPRYKVTKRGQDVALRCDPISGHVSLYWYRQALGQGPEFLTYFNYEAQQDKSGLPNDRFSAERPEGSISTLTIQRTEQRDSAMYRCASSPSPLSRIEQYFGPGTRLTVT.

This clone was observed a few times. This chain joins TRBV27 and TRBJ2-7, with a weak D call TRBD1 (6 bases). This CDR3 is 14 amino acids long. V lost 8 bases to trimming and J lost 6 bases, with 20 bases between them. Germline V gene lookup returns CDR1 MNHEY and CDR2 SMNVEV (reference sequence). DNA for the CDR3: TGTGCCAGCTCAAAGGGGCAGGGGATCGCCGAGCAGTACTTC. Its translation: CASSKGQGIAEQYF.

The rearrangement joins TRBV27 to TRBJ2-2, with 9 bases aligning to TRBD1. The CDR3 is 15 amino acids. The J segment lost 0 bases and the V segment lost 6 bases, leaving 2 bases of the junction unmatched. Looked up from germline, CDR1 is MNHEY and CDR2 is SMNVEV (reference sequence). The CDR3 is CASRRQGANTGELFF. DNA of the CDR3: TGTGCCAGCAGGAGACAGGGGGCGAACACCGGGGAGCTGTTTTTT.

Comments on this clone: Distinct nucleotide sequences in the sample also encode this CDR3. CDR3 nucleotide sequence: TGTGCCAGCAGCTCCCGGACTAGCGGGGGGTACAATGAGCAGTTCTTC. This gives the protein CASSSRTSGGYNEQFF. The rearrangement joins TRBV7-2 to TRBJ2-1; TRBD2 agrees at 14 bases. V lost 4 bases and J lost 4; bases outside the gene matches: 3. The CDR3 runs to 16 residues. CDR1 and CDR2 from the germline V gene are SGHTA and FQGNSA.

A few counts support this clone. The chain is built from TRBV25-1 and TRBJ1-4; 8 bases are shared with TRBD1. The V segment lost 8 bases and the J segment 4 bases; nucleotides outside the gene matches: 15. The CDR3 has 17 amino acids. Germline V gene sequence: CDR1 MGHDK, CDR2 SYGVNS. The CDR3 protein is CASAWQGAPGHNEKLFF. CDR3 in DNA: TGTGCCAGCGCCTGGCAGGGGGCGCCGGGGCATAATGAAAAACTGTTTTTT.

The chain carries TRBV11-3 and TRBJ2-7; the match to TRBD1 covers 9 bases. V lost 4 bases to trimming and J lost 3 bases; unmatched junction nucleotides: 1. Germline lookup yields CDR1 SGHNT and CDR2 YENEEA. The length of the CDR3 is 13 residues. The CDR3 protein is CASSSGQGYEQYF. Here the CDR3 DNA reads TGTGCCAGCAGCTCGGGACAGGGCTACGAGCAGTACTTC.

The rearrangement uses TRBV14 and TRBJ2-7, with a possible D match to TRBD2 (6 bases). Germline values: CDR1 SGHDN, CDR2 FVKESK. Trimming took off 3 bases at V and 6 bases at J, with 12 bases between the two ends. The CDR3 sequence is 13 residues long. The CDR3 here is CASSHGTPLEQYF. The CDR3 nucleotides read TGTGCCAGCAGCCACGGGACTCCCCTCGAGCAGTACTTC. The variable domain in full, completed from reference TRBV14 and TRBJ2-7, reads EAGVTQFPSHSVIEKGQTVTLRCDPISGHDNLYWYRRVMGKEIKFLLHFVKESKQDESGMPNNRFLAERTGGTYSTLKVQPAELEDSGVYFCASSHGTPLEQYFGPGTRLTVT.

The gene calls are TRBV30 and TRBJ1-2; D gene uncertain. Trimming shortened V by 2 bases and J by 4 bases, and 5 bases separated the two germline ends. Germline CDR1 and CDR2: GTSNPN and SVGIG (reference sequence). CDR3 length equals 11 residues. As DNA, the CDR3 is TGTGCCTGGAGTATCGGCTATGGCTACACCTTC. Its translation is CAWSIGYGYTF.

The chain uses TRBV5-8 and TRBJ2-5; D not certain. Trimming took off 1 base at V and 6 bases at J, with 13 bases between the two ends. The CDR3 is made up of 14 amino acids. Germline lookup yields CDR1 SGHTS and CDR2 YDEGEE. The CDR3 bases are TGTGCCAGCAGCTTGAAGTACTACTTAAAGACCCAGTACTTC. Translation: CASSLKYYLKTQYF.

This clone was seen a handful of times. CDR3 DNA sequence: TGTGCCAGCAGCCCCCGAGGAATGAACACTGAAGCTTTCTTT. This codes for CASSPRGMNTEAFF. The chain links TRBV7-9 to TRBJ1-1; no definite D call. CDR1 SEHNR and CDR2 FQNEAQ come from the germline V gene (reference sequence). The CDR3 is 14 residues long. Trimming pared 5 bases from V and 0 bases from J, leaving 10 bases between.

V gene TRBV4-2 combines with J gene TRBJ2-6; D is perhaps TRBD1 (6 bases). The CDR3 spans 18 residues. CDR1 is LGHNA and CDR2 is YNFKEQ in the germline V gene. Trimming cost V 3 bases and J 4 bases, with 19 bases left between them. The CDR3 region is CASSQDYPSRGGANVLTF. The CDR3 DNA reads TGTGCCAGCAGCCAGGATTATCCCTCAAGGGGGGGGGCCAACGTCCTGACTTTC.

The chain employs TRBV27 and TRBJ2-1; 8 bases fit TRBD2. The CDR3 is 15 residues long. Losses at the gene ends were 7 bases for V and 9 bases for J; bases not matched to a gene: 14. Germline CDR1 and CDR2: MNHEY and SMNVEV (reference sequence). The chain's CDR3 is CASTVPSGYGCEQFF. The CDR3 DNA follows: TGTGCCAGCACCGTTCCTAGCGGGTATGGTTGTGAGCAGTTCTTC.

As DNA, the CDR3 is TGTGCCAGCAGCTTTCTAGCGGGGGTCTACAATGAGCAGTTCTTC. Its protein is CASSFLAGVYNEQFF. This chain joins TRBV7-3 and TRBJ2-1, with TRBD2 matching over 10 bases. V was pared by 3 bases and J by 3 bases, with 2 bases of the junction left unmatched. The CDR3 has 15 amino acids. The germline CDR1 and CDR2 sequences are SGHTA and FQGTGA.

This clone occurred a few times. The gene calls are TRBV18 and TRBJ2-2; D possibly corresponds to TRBD1 (5 bases). V lost 3 bases and J 2 bases, leaving 7 bases between the germline ends. CDR3 length: 14 amino acids. CDR1 KGHSH and CDR2 LQKENI come from the germline V gene. The CDR3, as DNA: TGTGCCAGCTCACCGCAGGGAAACACCGGGGAGCTGTTTTTT. Residues: CASSPQGNTGELFF.

The genes are TRBV10-1 and TRBJ1-1; D is perhaps TRBD1 (5 bases). The CDR3 totals 17 residues. Trimming pared 4 bases from V and 1 base from J, leaving 19 bases between. Per the germline V gene, CDR1 is WNHNN and CDR2 is SYGVQD (reference sequence). In nucleotides, the CDR3 is TGCGCCAGCAGTGTCCCCGAGGGAGGGGTGGGGAACACTGAAGCTTTCTTT. Its protein product is CASSVPEGGVGNTEAFF.

The chain links TRBV5-1 to TRBJ2-7; 7 bases map to TRBD1. Losses at the gene ends were 0 bases for V and 4 bases for J; bases not matched to a gene: 10. The germline CDR1 and CDR2 sequences are SGHRS and YFSETQ. The CDR3 loop spans 16 amino acids. The CDR3, as DNA: TGCGCCAGCAGCTTGGCCTGGGGACAGTTGAAGTACGAGCAGTACTTC. The encoded protein is CASSLAWGQLKYEQYF.